In this sample, the clone carrying this T cell receptor (beta chain) turned up once. Antigen: not known. V dropped 2 bases and J dropped 5 bases, with 15 bases sitting between them. Germline V gives CDR1 MNHNY, CDR2 SVGAGI (reference sequence). This CDR3 region has 15 residues. This specimen belongs to a study of neoadjuvant anti-PD-1 for oral cavity cancer. Overall study findings and caveats: Post-nivolumab, blood T cell clonality was significantly elevated in non-responders.

Patients had newly diagnosed, untreated stage II-IVA oral cavity squamous cell carcinoma. Analysis of PBMCs was direct, with no culture step. Sequenced by immunoSEQ multiplex PCR; TCRdb stores in-frame clones only, minus some. The table lists about 16,000 clones, approximately 64% of them singletons. Here the sequenced sample was PBMCs, taken before nivolumab (anti-PD-1) treatment. The clonotype was recovered from a person aged 40 to 85 with oral cavity squamous cell carcinoma. The V gene is TRBV6-6, the J gene TRBJ2-5; perhaps D is TRBD1 or TRBD2 (6 bases each). The CDR3 DNA is TGTGCCAGCAGTTACCCGCAAACAGGGAGGGAGACCCAGTACTTC. This codes for CASSYPQTGRETQYF.